The 15 T cell receptor beta chains reported below all come from one sample, sequenced in a study of T cell responses to AZD1222 COVID-19 vaccine. TCRdb's table, derived via immunoSEQ multiplex PCR, lists solely in-frame clones and lacks some. The data contain roughly 82,000 clones, roughly 85% of them singletons. This material consisted of peripheral blood, taken on day 0 of AZD1222 vaccination. The receptors stem from an adult in good health.

J is TRBJ2-5 and V is TRBV5-1, with D perhaps matching TRBD1 (5 bases). The V end was cut by 0 bases, the J end by 3 bases, with 6 bases between. Germline V gene sequence: CDR1 SGHRS, CDR2 YFSETQ. The CDR3 consists of 13 residues. CDR3 sequence (DNA): TGCGCCAGCAGCTTGGAAGGGGAAGAGACCCAGTACTTC. Translating it yields CASSLEGEETQYF. The complete variable domain, with remaining parts taken from reference TRBV5-1 and TRBJ2-5, reads KAGVTQTPRYLIKTRGQQVTLSCSPISGHRSVSWYQQTPGQGLQFLFEYFSETQRNKGNFPGRFSGRQFSNSRSEMNVSTLELGDSALYLCASSLEGEETQYFGPGTRLLVL.

V is TRBV18 and J is TRBJ1-1; no clear D gene. Germline V gene lookup returns CDR1 KGHSH and CDR2 LQKENI. V was pared by 2 bases and J by 0 bases, with 4 bases between. The CDR3 sequence is 13 residues long. The CDR3 nucleotides are TGTGCCAGCTCACCAGCGGTGAACACTGAAGCTTTCTTT. Amino acids: CASSPAVNTEAFF.

The chain carries TRBV5-6 and TRBJ1-1, with D tentatively TRBD1 (5 bases). Germline loops: CDR1 SGHDT, CDR2 YYEEEE. V lost 0 bases to trimming and J lost 4 bases, with 16 bases between them. The CDR3 loop spans 16 amino acids. CDR3 DNA sequence: TGTGCCAGCAGCTTGGACCCCGGGGGTCGGGGCACTGAAGCTTTCTTT. Its protein is CASSLDPGGRGTEAFF.

The genes are TRBV21-1 and TRBJ1-5. TRBV21-1 is deemed a pseudogene. CDR3 length: 16 amino acids. The CDR3 nucleotides read TGTGCCAGCAGCAAAGTCCCGGGGTCGGGCAATCAGCCCCAGCATTTT. It encodes CASSKVPGSGNQPQHF.

The J gene is TRBJ2-7, the V gene TRBV6-5; no reliable D call. CDR1 and CDR2 from the germline V gene are MNHEY and SVGAGI. There are 13 residues in the CDR3. The ends were cut back, 5 bases at V and 4 bases at J, with 12 bases in the middle. Written as DNA, the CDR3 is TGTGCCAGCAGTCGAGCTATTGGGTACGAGCAGTACTTC. Amino acids: CASSRAIGYEQYF.

The chain combines TRBV6-5 with TRBJ2-7; 7 bases fit TRBD2. The CDR3 totals 14 residues. The V and J ends lost 0 bases and 4 bases, in that order; junction bases with no gene match: 3. Germline CDR1 reads MNHEY; CDR2 reads SVGAGI. CDR3 loop: CASSYSGGMYEQYF. CDR3 nucleotide sequence: TGTGCCAGCAGTTACTCCGGGGGGATGTACGAGCAGTACTTC.

Turning to this clone: A junction boundary mismatches the germline segment, possibly from a read error. The rearrangement links TRBV4-3 to TRBJ2-4; D might be TRBD2 (6 bases). This CDR3 is built from 13 residues. The germline V gene has CDR1 LGHNA and CDR2 YSLEER. The CDR3 DNA sequence: TGCGCCAGCAGCCAAGATATTGGGGGGATGTGGAACTTC. Translating it yields CASSQDIGGMWNF.

The chain employs TRBV7-2 and TRBJ1-4, with TRBD1 matching over 8 bases. This CDR3 contains 17 residues. V dropped 4 bases and J dropped 3; count of bases not matched to a gene: 10. The V gene's germline CDR1 is SGHTA and CDR2 FQGNSA. The CDR3 sequence: CASSYRPGGLANEKLFF. In DNA, the CDR3 is TGTGCCAGCAGCTACCGACCAGGGGGCTTGGCTAATGAAAAACTGTTTTTT.

This chain joins TRBV4-2 and TRBJ1-5; D is unclear. CDR1 and CDR2 (germline): LGHNA, YNFKEQ. The ends were cut back, 4 bases at V and 4 bases at J, with 17 bases in the middle. The CDR3 consists of 16 residues. As DNA, the CDR3 is TGTGCCAGCAGCCCCCACCTTGAAGGGTGGAATCAGCCCCAGCATTTT. As protein: CASSPHLEGWNQPQHF.

On this clone: This same CDR3 is encoded by further DNA sequences in the sample. V is TRBV6-2 or TRBV6-3 and J is TRBJ1-5; D is unresolved. The CDR3 length is 15 residues. Germline assignment: CDR1 MNHEY and CDR2 SVGEGT. V gave up 0 bases and J gave up 1 base, with 7 bases separating them. CDR3 amino acids: CASSYSRGSNQPQHF. The DNA for the CDR3 is TGTGCCAGCAGTTACTCGAGAGGGAGCAATCAGCCCCAGCATTTT.

This chain uses TRBV11-3 with TRBJ2-5; the D gene is possibly TRBD1 (5 bases). Germline lookup yields CDR1 SGHNT and CDR2 YENEEA. Trimming removed 3 bases at V and 4 bases at J, with 9 bases between. The CDR3 has 13 residues. CDR3 in DNA: TGTGCCAGCAGCTTCATCCAGGGAGAGACCCAGTACTTC. Amino acids: CASSFIQGETQYF.

J is TRBJ1-2 and V is TRBV7-2, with 8 bases matching TRBD1. The CDR3 totals 14 residues. In germline, CDR1 is SGHTA, CDR2 FQGNSA. V shed 2 bases, J shed 7 bases, and the junction held 6 bases outside the gene matches. CDR3 protein: CASSLQGARSGYTF. CDR3 DNA: TGTGCCAGCAGCTTACAGGGGGCGCGTAGTGGCTACACCTTC.

V usage is TRBV10-3 and J usage is TRBJ1-2; D might be TRBD1 (5 bases). The CDR3 totals 14 residues. The V gene's germline CDR1 is ENHRY and CDR2 SYGVKD. Trimming left V 0 bases short and J 4 bases short, with 9 bases between. The CDR3 sequence is CAISESTGPYGYTF. CDR3 sequence (DNA): TGTGCCATCAGTGAGTCGACGGGACCCTATGGCTACACCTTC.

The CDR3 spells CASSQPARGYTF. In DNA form, the CDR3 reads TGCGCCAGCAGCCAGCCGGCGCGTGGCTACACCTTC. The chain combines TRBV4-1 with TRBJ1-2; D is unclear. The germline V and J ends were trimmed by 3 bases and 7 bases, with 9 bases remaining between them. This CDR3 comprises 12 residues. Per the germline V gene, CDR1 is MGHRA and CDR2 is YSYEKL.

This chain links TRBV3-1 (or the pseudogene TRBV3-2) with TRBJ2-5; 9 bases fit TRBD1. CDR1 and CDR2 from the germline V gene are LGHDT and YNNKEL (reference sequence). The V gene end was trimmed by 6 bases and the J gene end by 5 bases; junction bases not matched to a gene: 13. This CDR3 is 16 amino acids long. The CDR3 is CASRTGGSGGRETQYF. The CDR3 region has the DNA TGTGCCAGCAGGACAGGGGGGTCAGGGGGCCGGGAGACCCAGTACTTC.